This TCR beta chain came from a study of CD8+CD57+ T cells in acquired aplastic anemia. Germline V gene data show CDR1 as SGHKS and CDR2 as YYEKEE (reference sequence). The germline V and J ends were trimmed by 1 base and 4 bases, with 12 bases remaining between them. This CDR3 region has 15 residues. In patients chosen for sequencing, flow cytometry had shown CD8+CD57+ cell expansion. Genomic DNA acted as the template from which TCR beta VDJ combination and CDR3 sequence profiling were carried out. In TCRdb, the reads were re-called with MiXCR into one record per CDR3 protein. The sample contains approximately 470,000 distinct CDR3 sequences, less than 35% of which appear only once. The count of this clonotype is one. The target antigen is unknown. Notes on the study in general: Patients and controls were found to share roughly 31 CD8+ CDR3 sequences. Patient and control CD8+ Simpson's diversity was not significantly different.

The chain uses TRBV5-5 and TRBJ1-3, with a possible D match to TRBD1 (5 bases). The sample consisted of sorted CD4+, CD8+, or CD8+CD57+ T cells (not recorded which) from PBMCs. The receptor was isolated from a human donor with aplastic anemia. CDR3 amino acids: CASSLRQGPGNTIYF. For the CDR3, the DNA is TGTGCCAGCAGCTTGAGGCAGGGCCCCGGAAACACCATATATTTT.